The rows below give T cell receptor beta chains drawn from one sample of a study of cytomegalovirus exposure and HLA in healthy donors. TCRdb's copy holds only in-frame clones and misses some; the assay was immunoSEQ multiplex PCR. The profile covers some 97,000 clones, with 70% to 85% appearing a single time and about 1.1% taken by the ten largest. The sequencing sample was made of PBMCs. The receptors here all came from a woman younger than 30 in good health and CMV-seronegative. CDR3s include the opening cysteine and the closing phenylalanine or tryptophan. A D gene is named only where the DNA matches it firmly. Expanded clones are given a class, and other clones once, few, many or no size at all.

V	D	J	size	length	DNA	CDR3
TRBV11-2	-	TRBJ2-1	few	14	TGTGCCAGCAGCTCGTCGACAGGTGGGGATGAGCAGTTCTTC	CASSSSTGGDEQFF
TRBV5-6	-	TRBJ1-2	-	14	TGTGCCAGCACCCACAGCTCCTTTAACTATGGCTACACCTTC	CASTHSSFNYGYTF
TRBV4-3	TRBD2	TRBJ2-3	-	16	TGCGCCAGCAGCCAAGATGCGAGCGGGGGCCCCGATACGCAGTATTTT	CASSQDASGGPDTQYF
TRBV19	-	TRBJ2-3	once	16	TGTGCCAGTAGGCCGGACGGACAAAAGATCACAGATACGCAGTATTTT	CASRPDGQKITDTQYF
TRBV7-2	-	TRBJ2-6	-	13	TGTGCCAGCAGCTTGGCCGGGGCCAACGTCCTGACTTTC	CASSLAGANVLTF
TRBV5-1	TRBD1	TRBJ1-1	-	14	TGCGCCAGCAGCTTGGCACAGGGGTGGACTGAAGCTTTCTTT	CASSLAQGWTEAFF
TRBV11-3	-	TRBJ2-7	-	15	TGTGCCAGCAGCTTAGATGGCCGGGGGAGGTACGAGCAGTACTTC	CASSLDGRGRYEQYF
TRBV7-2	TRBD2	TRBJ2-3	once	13	TGTGCCAGCGGACATCGGGGGGCAGATACGCAGTATTTT	CASGHRGADTQYF
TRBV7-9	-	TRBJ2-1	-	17	TGTGCCAGCAGCGCCCCAGGTGGGGGGGGCGAACTCAATGAGCAGTTCTTC	CASSAPGGGGELNEQFF
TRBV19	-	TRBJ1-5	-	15	TGTGCCAGTAGTATGGTACAGGCTAGCAATCAGCCCCAGCATTTT	CASSMVQASNQPQHF
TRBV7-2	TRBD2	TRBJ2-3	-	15	TGTGCCAGCAGCTTGAGCGGGGGGGCCTTCGATACGCAGTATTTT	CASSLSGGAFDTQYF
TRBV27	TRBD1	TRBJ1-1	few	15	TGTGCCAGCAGTTTATCATTCAGGGGGAGAAGTGAAGCTTTCTTT	CASSLSFRGRSEAFF
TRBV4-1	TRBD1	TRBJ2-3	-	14	TGCGCCAGCAGCCAAGAGCAGGGGACAGCGGAGCAGTATTTT	CASSQEQGTAEQYF
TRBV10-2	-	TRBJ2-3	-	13	TGCGCCAGCAGGAACGGAGGGGACGATACGCAGTATTTT	CASRNGGDDTQYF
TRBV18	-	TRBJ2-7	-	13	TGTGCCAGCTCTCCGGGACACCTCTACGAGCAGTACTTC	CASSPGHLYEQYF
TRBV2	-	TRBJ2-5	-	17	TGTGCCAGCGACCCCCTACCGAGGGAGTTCCTCCAAGAGACCCAGTACTTC	CASDPLPREFLQETQYF
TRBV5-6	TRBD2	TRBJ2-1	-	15	TGTGCCAGCAGCTCTGGACTAGCGGCTTACAATGAGCAGTTCTTC	CASSSGLAAYNEQFF
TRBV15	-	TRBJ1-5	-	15	TGTGCCACCAGCGATGGGGGCTTGAGCAATCAGCCCCAGCATTTT	CATSDGGLSNQPQHF
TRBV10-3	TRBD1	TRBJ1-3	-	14	TGTGCCACCAATGACAGGGGAGCTGGAAACACCATATATTTT	CATNDRGAGNTIYF
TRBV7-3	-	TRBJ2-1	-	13	TGTGCCAGCAGCAAAGCACTGGACAATGAGCAGTTCTTC	CASSKALDNEQFF
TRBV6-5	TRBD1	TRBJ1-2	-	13	TGTGCCAGCAGTTCGCCGACAGGGACGGGCTACACCTTC	CASSSPTGTGYTF
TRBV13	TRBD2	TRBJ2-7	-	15	TGTGCCAGCAGCTCCGGGGGGAGGCCCGTCTACGAGCAGTACTTC	CASSSGGRPVYEQYF
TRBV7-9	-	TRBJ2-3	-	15	TGTTCCAGCAGCTTAGTAAGGGGTTACACAGATACGCAGTATTTT	CSSSLVRGYTDTQYF
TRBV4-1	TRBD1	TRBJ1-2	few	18	TGCGCCAGCAGCCAAGTACCGGGACAGGGTTACTCTAACTATGGCTACACCTTC	CASSQVPGQGYSNYGYTF
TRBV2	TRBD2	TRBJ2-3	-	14	TGTGCCAGCCACAAGGGACTAGGCACAGATACGCAGTATTTT	CASHKGLGTDTQYF
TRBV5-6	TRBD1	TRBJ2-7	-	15	TGTGCCAGCAGTTTAGCCGGGACAGAGGTCTACGAGCAGTACTTC	CASSLAGTEVYEQYF
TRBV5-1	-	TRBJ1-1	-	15	TGCGCCAGCAGCTTGGCGGGGCGGGGGTTTCCTGAAGCTTTCTTT	CASSLAGRGFPEAFF
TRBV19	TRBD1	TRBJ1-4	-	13	TGTGCCAGTCACCGGGACAGGGATGAAAAACTGTTTTTT	CASHRDRDEKLFF
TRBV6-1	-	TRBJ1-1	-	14	TGTGCCAGCAGAAAGACAGGTTTAATCACTGAAGCTTTCTTT	CASRKTGLITEAFF
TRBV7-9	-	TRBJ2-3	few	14	TGTGCCAGCAGCCAAACTAGAAGAACAGATACGCAGTATTTT	CASSQTRRTDTQYF
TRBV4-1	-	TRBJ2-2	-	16	TGCGCCAGCAGCCAAGATATCTTCACTTCTGGGGGGGGGCAGTTTTTT	CASSQDIFTSGGGQFF
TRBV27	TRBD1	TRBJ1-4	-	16	TGTGCCAGCAGTTTAACAGGGGGAAGGGGTAATGAAAAACTGTTTTTT	CASSLTGGRGNEKLFF